This record covers a single T cell receptor (beta chain). Sequencing used immunoSEQ multiplex PCR; TCRdb keeps in-frame clones, though not all of them. The table records over 120,000 clones, over 70% of them present only once. The sample belongs to a study of blood T cell repertoires in COVID-19. The CDR3 has 17 amino acids. Trimming removed 0 bases from V and 7 bases from J; junction bases left unmatched: 5. In germline, CDR1 is SGHTA, CDR2 FQGTGA. The chain employs TRBV7-3 and TRBJ2-1; 14 bases are a match to TRBD2. Sequences were obtained from peripheral blood. The receptor's source is an older woman with acute or convalescent COVID-19. This CDR3 reads CASSLTAGLAGVNEQFF. DNA of the CDR3: TGTGCCAGCAGCTTAACAGCGGGACTAGCGGGAGTAAATGAGCAGTTCTTC.